These T cell receptor beta chains were read from a single sample in a study of cytomegalovirus exposure and HLA in healthy donors. Sequencing was performed with immunoSEQ multiplex PCR; in TCRdb, only in-frame clones are kept and a portion is missing. The table shows some 120,000 clones, with about 75% occurring only once. The sequencing input was PBMCs. The receptors originated from a woman in her thirties or forties in good health and CMV-seropositive. Each CDR3 is given with its conserved first and last residue. The D gene is left open where the match is weak. A row's size may be missing; if present it is once, few, many or a size class.

DNA,CDR3,D,V,size,J
TGCGCCAGCAGCTTGGGCGGGGGGAACCAAGAGACCCAGTACTTC,CASSLGGGNQETQYF,TRBD2,TRBV5-1,few,TRBJ2-5
TGTGCCAGCAGCCCCGTCCCAGGCCTCACTGAAGCTTTCTTT,CASSPVPGLTEAFF,.,TRBV9,few,TRBJ1-1
TGTGCCATCAGGGGGGGGAGCTTGAACACTGAAGCTTTCTTT,CAIRGGSLNTEAFF,.,TRBV10-3,.,TRBJ1-1
TGTGCCAGCCGACTACTCGGGCGGGGGGGGGAGACCCAGTACTTC,CASRLLGRGGETQYF,TRBD2,TRBV7-2,.,TRBJ2-5
TGTGCCATGGGACAGGGGAGCTCCTATAATTCACCCCTCCACTTT,CAMGQGSSYNSPLHF,TRBD1,TRBV30,.,TRBJ1-6
TGTGCCACCAGCAGAACCGGGACACTGAACTATGGCTACACCTTC,CATSRTGTLNYGYTF,.,TRBV15,.,TRBJ1-2
TGCGCCAGCAGCACCAGGGACAGGGGGATCTTGGAAAATTCACCCCTCCACTTT,CASSTRDRGILENSPLHF,TRBD1,TRBV5-1,few,TRBJ1-6
TGCGCCAGCAGCCAGACACAGAACACTGAAGCTTTCTTT,CASSQTQNTEAFF,.,TRBV5-1,few,TRBJ1-1
TGCGCCAGCAGCCACCCCCCCAGAGGGAGACTAGCGCCCAATGAGCAGTTCTTC,CASSHPPRGRLAPNEQFF,TRBD2,TRBV4-1,few,TRBJ2-1
TGTGCCAGCAGCCGAACTACAGGGGAGGATCAGCCCCAGCATTTT,CASSRTTGEDQPQHF,TRBD1,TRBV4-2,.,TRBJ1-5
TGCGCCAGCAGGGATGGGACAGGGCAATGGGACGGCTACACCTTC,CASRDGTGQWDGYTF,TRBD1,TRBV5-1,.,TRBJ1-2
TGTGCCAGCAGCTTAGAAAGGGGGTCTAGGGAAGCTTTCTTT,CASSLERGSREAFF,.,TRBV11-2,.,TRBJ1-1
TGTGCCAGCAGCGTAGCTTCTGGCAGGGATTCACCCCTCCACTTT,CASSVASGRDSPLHF,.,TRBV9,.,TRBJ1-6
TGCGCCAGCAGCGCGGGCACCCCCTTTGCCTACGAGCAGTACTTC,CASSAGTPFAYEQYF,.,TRBV5-1,.,TRBJ2-7
TGCGCCAGCGGCACGGGACACTCATCCTCCTACGAGCAGTACTTC,CASGTGHSSSYEQYF,.,TRBV5-1,.,TRBJ2-7
TGTGCCAGCACGGGGGAATTATGGGAGCAGTACTTC,CASTGELWEQYF,.,TRBV2,once,TRBJ2-7
TGTGCCAGCAGGGGAATACAGGTGGGGAACACCATATATTTT,CASRGIQVGNTIYF,.,TRBV2,.,TRBJ1-3
TGTGCCAGCAGCCTGTCGACCGGACAGGGCCTCACTGAAGCTTTCTTT,CASSLSTGQGLTEAFF,TRBD1,TRBV27,.,TRBJ1-1
TGTGCCAGCACCTGGGGGCGAAACAGCTACGAGCAGTACTTC,CASTWGRNSYEQYF,.,TRBV6-1,.,TRBJ2-7
TGTGCCAGTAGTGGGGTAGGGGCGAGAAATACGCAGTATTTT,CASSGVGARNTQYF,.,TRBV19,.,TRBJ2-3
TGTGCCTGGACGGGAGGTCGCCCCAATCAGTACTTC,CAWTGGRPNQYF,TRBD2,TRBV30,.,TRBJ2-7
TGTGCCAGTCACCGGGGTGGCTCTGGAAACACCATATATTTT,CASHRGGSGNTIYF,.,TRBV19,.,TRBJ1-3
TGTGCCAGCAACCTAGACAGGGGGACTTCTGAAGCTTTCTTT,CASNLDRGTSEAFF,TRBD1,TRBV2,.,TRBJ1-1
TGTGCCAGCAGGTCCCAGACAGGGGTCGATACGCAGTATTTT,CASRSQTGVDTQYF,TRBD1,TRBV27,.,TRBJ2-3
TGTGCCAGCAGTGGGACAGAGAATCAGCCCCAGCATTTT,CASSGTENQPQHF,.,TRBV2,.,TRBJ1-5
TGTGCCAGCAGCCTTGGGACAGGGGGACCCTGGGAGCCCCAGCATTTT,CASSLGTGGPWEPQHF,TRBD1,TRBV5-6,.,TRBJ1-5
TGTGCCAGCAGTTTACACGGGTCTCAGCATCAGCCCCAGCATTTT,CASSLHGSQHQPQHF,.,TRBV6-6,.,TRBJ1-5
TGCGCCAGCAGCTTGGAAGGGGTCTCTAACACCGGGGAGCTGTTTTTT,CASSLEGVSNTGELFF,.,TRBV5-1,few,TRBJ2-2
TGTGCCAGCAGCCTTGAGCTAGCGGGGGCGGTTACGCAGTATTTT,CASSLELAGAVTQYF,TRBD2,TRBV11-1,.,TRBJ2-3
TGTGCTAGCAGCCGGGGACTAGCTTTTGAGACCCAGTACTTC,CASSRGLAFETQYF,TRBD2,TRBV7-7,.,TRBJ2-5
TGTGCCAGCGGGGAGGGGGAGGCTTCCTACGAGCAGTACTTC,CASGEGEASYEQYF,.,TRBV6-5,.,TRBJ2-7
TGTGCCAGCAGTACTGACCTAAGCCGGGGTGAAAAACTGTTTTTT,CASSTDLSRGEKLFF,.,TRBV6-1,.,TRBJ1-4
TGCAGCGCCCGACAGGGGGGTACAGAGACCCAGTACTTC,CSARQGGTETQYF,TRBD1,TRBV29-1,.,TRBJ2-5
TGTGCCTGGACAAACGGAGGGGGCTCGCGCTACACCTTC,CAWTNGGGSRYTF,TRBD1,TRBV30,few,TRBJ1-2
TGTGCCAGCAGGGAAGGGGCGCGTGGCACTGAAGCTTTCTTT,CASREGARGTEAFF,.,TRBV6-6,few,TRBJ1-1
TGTGCCAGTGGGACAGGAGGTTCTGGGGCCAACGTCCTGACTTTC,CASGTGGSGANVLTF,TRBD1,TRBV19,.,TRBJ2-6
TGCGCCAGCAGCTTCGCGCTAGCGGGGATGGGGGAGCAGTACTTC,CASSFALAGMGEQYF,TRBD2,TRBV5-1,.,TRBJ2-7